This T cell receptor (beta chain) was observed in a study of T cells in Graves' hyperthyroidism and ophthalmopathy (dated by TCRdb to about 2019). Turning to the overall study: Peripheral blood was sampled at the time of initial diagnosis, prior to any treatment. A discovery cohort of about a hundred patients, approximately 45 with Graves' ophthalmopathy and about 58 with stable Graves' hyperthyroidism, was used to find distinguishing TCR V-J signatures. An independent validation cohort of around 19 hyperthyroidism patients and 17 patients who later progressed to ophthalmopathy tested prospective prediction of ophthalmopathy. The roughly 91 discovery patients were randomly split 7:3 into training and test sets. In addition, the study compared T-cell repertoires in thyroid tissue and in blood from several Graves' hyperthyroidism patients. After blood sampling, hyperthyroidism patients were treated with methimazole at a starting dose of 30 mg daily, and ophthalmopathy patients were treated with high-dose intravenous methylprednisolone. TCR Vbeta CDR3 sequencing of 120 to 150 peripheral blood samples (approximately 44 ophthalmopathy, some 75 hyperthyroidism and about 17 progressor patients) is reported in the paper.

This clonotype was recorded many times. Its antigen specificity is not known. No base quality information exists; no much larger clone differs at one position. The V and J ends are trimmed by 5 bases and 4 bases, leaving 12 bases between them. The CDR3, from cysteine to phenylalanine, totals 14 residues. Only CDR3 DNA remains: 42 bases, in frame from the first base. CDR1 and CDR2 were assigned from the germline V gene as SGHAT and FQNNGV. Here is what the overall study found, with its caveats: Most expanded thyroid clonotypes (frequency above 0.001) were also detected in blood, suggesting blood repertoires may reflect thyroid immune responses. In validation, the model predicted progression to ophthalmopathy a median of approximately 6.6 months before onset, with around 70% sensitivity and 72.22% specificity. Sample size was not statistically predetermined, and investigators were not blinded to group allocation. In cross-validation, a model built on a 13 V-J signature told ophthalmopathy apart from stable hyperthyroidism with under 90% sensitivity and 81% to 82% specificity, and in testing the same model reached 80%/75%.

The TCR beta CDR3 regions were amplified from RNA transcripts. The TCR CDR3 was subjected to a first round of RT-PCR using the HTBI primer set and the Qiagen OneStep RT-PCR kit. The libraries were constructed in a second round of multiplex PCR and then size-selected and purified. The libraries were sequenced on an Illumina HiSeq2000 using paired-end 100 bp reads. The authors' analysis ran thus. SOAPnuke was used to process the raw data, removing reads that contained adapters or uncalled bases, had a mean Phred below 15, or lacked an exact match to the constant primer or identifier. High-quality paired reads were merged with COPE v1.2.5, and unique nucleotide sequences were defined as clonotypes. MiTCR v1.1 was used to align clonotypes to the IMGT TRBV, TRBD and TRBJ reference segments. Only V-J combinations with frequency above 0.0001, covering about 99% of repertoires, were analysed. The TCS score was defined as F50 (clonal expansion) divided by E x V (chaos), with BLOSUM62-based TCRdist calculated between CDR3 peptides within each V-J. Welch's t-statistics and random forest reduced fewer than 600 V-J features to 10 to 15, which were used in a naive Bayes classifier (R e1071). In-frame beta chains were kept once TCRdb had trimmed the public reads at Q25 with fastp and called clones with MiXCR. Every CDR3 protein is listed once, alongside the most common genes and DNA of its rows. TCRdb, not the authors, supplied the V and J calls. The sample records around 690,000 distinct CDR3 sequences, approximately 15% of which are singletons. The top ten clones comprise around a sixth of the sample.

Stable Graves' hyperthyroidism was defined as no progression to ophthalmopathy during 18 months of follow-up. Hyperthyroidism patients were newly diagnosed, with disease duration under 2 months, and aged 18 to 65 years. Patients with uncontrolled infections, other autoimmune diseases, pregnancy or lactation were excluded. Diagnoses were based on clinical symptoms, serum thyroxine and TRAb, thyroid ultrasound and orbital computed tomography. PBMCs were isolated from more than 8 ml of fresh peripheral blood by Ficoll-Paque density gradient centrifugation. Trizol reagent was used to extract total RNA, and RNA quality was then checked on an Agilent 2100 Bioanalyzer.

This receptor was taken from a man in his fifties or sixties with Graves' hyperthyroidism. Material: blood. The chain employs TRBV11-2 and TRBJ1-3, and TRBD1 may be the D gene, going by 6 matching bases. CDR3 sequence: CASSRNRAGNTIYF. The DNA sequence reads TGTGCCAGCAGCCGCAACAGGGCCGGAAACACCATATATTTT. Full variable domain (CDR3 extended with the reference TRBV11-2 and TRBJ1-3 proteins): EAGVAQSPRYKIIEKRQSVAFWCNPISGHATLYWYQQILGQGPKLLIQFQNNGVVDDSQLPKDRFSAERLKGVDSTLKIQPAKLEDSAVYLCASSRNRAGNTIYFGEGSWLTVV.